The rows below give T cell receptor beta chains drawn from one sample of a study of blood T cell repertoires in COVID-19. Libraries were prepared by immunoSEQ multiplex PCR; TCRdb keeps only in-frame clonotypes and omits some of them. The sample lists around 110,000 clones, approximately 80% occurring once. Sequences were obtained from peripheral blood. These TCRs come from a woman aged 60-75 years with acute or convalescent COVID-19. CDR3s include the opening cysteine and the closing phenylalanine or tryptophan. The D gene is left open where the match is weak. Size values are once, few and many counts, or a class for expanded clones, and some rows have none.

>TRBD2|TRBV27|TRBJ2-2|.
TGTGCCAGCAGACAAACTAGCGCCAACACCGGGGAGCTGTTTTTT
CASRQTSANTGELFF
>TRBD1|TRBV5-1|TRBJ2-1|.
TGCGCCAGCAGAAAGGGGACAGGCGACAATGAGCAGTTCTTC
CASRKGTGDNEQFF
>TRBD1|TRBV30|TRBJ2-7|.
TGTGCCTGGAGCTCGATGGACAGGCCCTACGAGCAGTACTTC
CAWSSMDRPYEQYF
>.|TRBV5-1|TRBJ1-2|.
TGCGCCAGCAGCTTGGACAGGAACTATGGCTACACCTTC
CASSLDRNYGYTF
>TRBD2|TRBV30|TRBJ2-1|.
TGTGCCTGGAGTGTCGGTAGCGGGAATTACAATGAGCAGTTCTTC
CAWSVGSGNYNEQFF
>.|TRBV15|TRBJ2-6|.
TGTGCCACCAGCAGAGACAACTCTGGGGCCAACGTCCTGACTTTC
CATSRDNSGANVLTF
>TRBD1|TRBV27|TRBJ2-7|.
TGTGCCAGCAGATACTCCTGGACAGGGGGCGACGAGCAGTACTTC
CASRYSWTGGDEQYF
>TRBD2|TRBV5-5|TRBJ2-5|.
TGTGCCAGCAGCTCGGCCCCCGCGGGGGAAATCGGGACCCAGTACTTC
CASSSAPAGEIGTQYF
>.|TRBV6-5|TRBJ2-3|.
TGTGCCACGGGACTTTGGGCTAGCACAGATACGCAGTATTTT
CATGLWASTDTQYF
>.|TRBV4-1|TRBJ2-3|.
TGCGCCAGCAGCCAAGTCAATCTAGTCCAGCACGATACGCAGTATTTT
CASSQVNLVQHDTQYF
>TRBD2|TRBV7-9|TRBJ2-4|.
TGTGCCAGCAGCCCCGGGACTAGCGGGAGTGCCAAAAACATTCAGTACTTC
CASSPGTSGSAKNIQYF
>TRBD2|TRBV11-2|TRBJ2-3|once
TGTGCCAGCAGCCCAACTAGCGGGAGTAATACGCAGTATTTT
CASSPTSGSNTQYF
>TRBD2|TRBV23-1|TRBJ2-7|.
TGCTGCGGGGGTCCCGAGCAGTACTTC
CCGGPEQYF
>.|TRBV30|TRBJ2-7|.
TGTGCCTGGAGGGAGGTCGGGGGGCTAACCTACGAGCAGTACTTC
CAWREVGGLTYEQYF
>.|TRBV6-6|TRBJ2-7|.
TGTGCCAGCACCCGGACTCAAGCTTACGAGCAGTACTTC
CASTRTQAYEQYF
>TRBD1|TRBV11-3|TRBJ2-1|.
TGTGCCAGCAGTCACGGACAGGTTTACAATGAGCAGTTCTTC
CASSHGQVYNEQFF
>.|TRBV15|TRBJ1-2|.
TGTGCCACCAGCAGAGCAGCTCTAGATGGCTACACCTTC
CATSRAALDGYTF
>TRBD2|TRBV5-1|TRBJ2-1|.
TGCGCCAGCAGCTTGGCAAGACTAGCGGGGGCTAACAATGAGCAGTTCTTC
CASSLARLAGANNEQFF
>TRBD1|TRBV7-3|TRBJ1-2|.
TGTGCCAGCAGCTTAGACAGGGTTACCTATGGCTACACCTTC
CASSLDRVTYGYTF
>.|TRBV20-1|TRBJ1-2|.
TGCAGTGCCCCTGGGGGGGGAGGCTACACCTTC
CSAPGGGGYTF
>.|TRBV9|TRBJ2-7|.
TGTGCCAGCAGCGTAGCCCCCGGGTTTTCCTACGAGCAGTACTTC
CASSVAPGFSYEQYF
>TRBD1|TRBV7-3|TRBJ1-1|.
TGTGCCAGCAGTCTGGCAGGGGGCGCAGCTTTCTTT
CASSLAGGAAFF
>.|TRBV5-4|TRBJ2-1|.
TGTGCCAGCAGCTTACCGGGGAGCTCCTACAATGAGCAGTTCTTC
CASSLPGSSYNEQFF
>.|TRBV19|TRBJ1-1|.
TGTGCCAGTAGTATAGAAGAGAGTCTTGAAGCTTTCTTT
CASSIEESLEAFF
>TRBD1|TRBV7-2|TRBJ1-2|.
TGTGCCAGCAGCCCCGGGACAGCTGCTAACTATGGCTACACCTTC
CASSPGTAANYGYTF
>.|TRBV5-1|TRBJ2-3|.
TGCGCCAGCTGTCCGACAGCCTTCACAGATACGCAGTATTTT
CASCPTAFTDTQYF
>TRBD2|TRBV2|TRBJ2-1|.
TGTGCCAGCAGGATAGGACTAGCGGGATCCAATGAGCAGTTCTTC
CASRIGLAGSNEQFF
>.|TRBV5-6|TRBJ2-7|.
TGTGCCAGCCGCGGGGGGGCGGGACAGGCCCCCTACGAGCAGTACTTC
CASRGGAGQAPYEQYF
>.|TRBV29-1|TRBJ2-5|.
TGCAGCGCCTCTGGGGGGCAAGAGACCCAGTACTTC
CSASGGQETQYF
>.|TRBV2|TRBJ1-5|.
TGTGCCAGCAGTGGACCGGGTTCCAACCCCCAGCATTTT
CASSGPGSNPQHF
>.|TRBV5-1|TRBJ2-7|.
TGCGCCAGCAGCACGGCCGGCAGGGGGGAATACGAGCAGTACTTC
CASSTAGRGEYEQYF
>.|TRBV5-1|TRBJ1-3|few
TGCGCCAGCAGCTTGGGCGTGTTCTCTGGAAACACCATATATTTT
CASSLGVFSGNTIYF
>TRBD1|TRBV10-3|TRBJ2-7|.
TGTGCCATCAGTGTCGGACAGGGGAGCGAGCAGTACTTC
CAISVGQGSEQYF
>TRBD2|TRBV5-1|TRBJ2-7|.
TGCGCCAGCAGCTTGTTCTCGACCACAGGGGGACTAGCGGGGACCTACGAGCAGTACTTC
CASSLFSTTGGLAGTYEQYF
>.|TRBV5-4|TRBJ1-2|.
TGTGCCAGCAGCTTGGAGCTGTCCCAATACTATGGCTACACCTTC
CASSLELSQYYGYTF
>.|TRBV5-1|TRBJ1-4|.
TGCGCCAGCAGCCTACTCGGCGGGGCTAATGAAAAACTGTTTTTT
CASSLLGGANEKLFF
>TRBD1|TRBV29-1|TRBJ1-5|.
TGCAGCCACTGGACAGGGGGGTTTCATAGCAATCAGCCCCAGCATTTT
CSHWTGGFHSNQPQHF